This is a list of T cell receptor beta chains from one sample in a study of blood T cell repertoires in COVID-19. Some clones are missing from TCRdb's copy, which holds only in-frame ones; the method was immunoSEQ multiplex PCR. Here the sample spans 120,000 or so clones, about 85% being singletons. Sequenced material: peripheral blood. These receptor sequences come from a woman of 80 years or more with acute or convalescent COVID-19. Each CDR3 is given with its conserved first and last residue. The D gene is left open where the match is weak. The size field is filled for only some rows; it gives once, few, many or a size class.

>TRBD1|TRBJ2-7|TRBV7-2|NA
TGTGCCAGCAGCTACCCGGGACAGAACTACGAGCAGTACTTC
CASSYPGQNYEQYF
>NA|TRBJ1-1|TRBV20-1|NA
TGCAGTGCTAGGCCCACAACTGAAGCTTTCTTT
CSARPTTEAFF
>NA|TRBJ2-1|TRBV29-1|NA
TGCAGCGCCGGTGGGGCCAGACCTTACAATGAGCAGTTCTTC
CSAGGARPYNEQFF
>NA|TRBJ1-2|TRBV3-1/TRBV3-2|NA
TGTGCCAGCAGCCAAAGACAGGACAACTATGGCTACACCTTC
CASSQRQDNYGYTF
>NA|TRBJ2-6|TRBV9|NA
TGTGCCAGCAGCGTAGAGGCAGGGGCTTCTGGGGCCAACGTCCTGACTTTC
CASSVEAGASGANVLTF
>NA|TRBJ1-5|TRBV27|NA
TGTGCCAGCAGTGCATATACTATGGGACATCGAAACAATCAGCCCCAGCATTTT
CASSAYTMGHRNNQPQHF
>TRBD1|TRBJ1-4|TRBV9|NA
TGTGCCAGCAGCAGTAGACCGGGACAGGGAAATGAAAAACTGTTTTTT
CASSSRPGQGNEKLFF
>NA|TRBJ1-5|TRBV5-1|NA
TGCGCCAGCAGCTTACAGGGATCTCCTCGTCAGCCCCAGCATTTT
CASSLQGSPRQPQHF
>TRBD2|TRBJ2-5|TRBV5-1|NA
TGCGCCAGCAGCTTTCAGACTAGCGGGATGGAAGAGACCCAGTACTTC
CASSFQTSGMEETQYF
>NA|TRBJ1-5|TRBV28|NA
TGTGCCAGCAGTTTATCCCCAGGGATGAGTTTTCAGCCCCAGCATTTT
CASSLSPGMSFQPQHF
>NA|TRBJ2-4|TRBV18|NA
TGTGCCAGCTGTACCCTGACAGGCCCCCAAAACATTCAGTACTTC
CASCTLTGPQNIQYF
>NA|TRBJ1-1|TRBV29-1|NA
TGCAGCCTGCTCCGGGCCCCCCGCGGGGACACTGAAGCTTTCTTT
CSLLRAPRGDTEAFF
>NA|TRBJ1-1|TRBV2|NA
TGTGCCAGCGTAAGGGCGGCAGGGTTGGCTACGGCTTTCTTT
CASVRAAGLATAFF
>TRBD2|TRBJ2-3|TRBV18|few
TGTGCCAGCTCACCAAGCGGGGGCTATGGACGGGGCACAGATACGCAGTATTTT
CASSPSGGYGRGTDTQYF
>TRBD2|TRBJ2-1|TRBV2|NA
TGTGCCAGCAGTGCGAGCGGGGGGCATCGGAATGAGCAGTTCTTC
CASSASGGHRNEQFF
>NA|TRBJ1-6|TRBV27|NA
TGTGCCAGCGGCCCCGGGGGGCATTCACCCCTCCACTTT
CASGPGGHSPLHF
>TRBD1|TRBJ1-1|TRBV5-6|NA
TGTGCCAGCAGGCCACAGGGGGGAGTAGGGAACACTGAAGCTTTCTTT
CASRPQGGVGNTEAFF
>TRBD1|TRBJ1-2|TRBV6-5|NA
TGTGCCAGCAGGAGAGGGACAGCTGGCTACACCTTC
CASRRGTAGYTF
>TRBD1|TRBJ1-2|TRBV19|NA
TGTGCCAGTAGTATTGCCGGGACAGGGGGCTTTGGCTACACCTTC
CASSIAGTGGFGYTF
>NA|TRBJ1-2|TRBV10-3|NA
TGTGCCATCAGTGACATAACAGGGACCTATGGCTACACCTTC
CAISDITGTYGYTF
>TRBD1|TRBJ1-2|TRBV6-5|NA
TGTGCCACCAGGACAGGGATAGTCTATGGCTACACCTTC
CATRTGIVYGYTF
>TRBD1|TRBJ2-2|TRBV24-1|NA
TGTGCCACCAGTGGTGGGACAGGGGGCGCCCACACCGGGGAGCTGTTTTTT
CATSGGTGGAHTGELFF
>NA|TRBJ1-3|TRBV25-1|NA
TGTGCCAGCACCGGGTTGGCTGGAAACACCATATATTTT
CASTGLAGNTIYF
>TRBD1|TRBJ2-5|TRBV6-5|NA
TGTGCCAGCAGTTACTCGGGACAGGGAAGGGAGACCCAGTACTTC
CASSYSGQGRETQYF
>NA|TRBJ2-5|TRBV6-5|NA
TGTGCCTGCTCCAGGGGACGGACCCAAGAGACCCAGTACTTC
CACSRGRTQETQYF
>TRBD1|TRBJ1-1|TRBV11-2|once
TGTGCCAGCAGCCGTCCGGGACAGGGGGCTTCCACTGAAGCTTTCTTT
CASSRPGQGASTEAFF
>NA|TRBJ2-5|TRBV4-1|NA
TGCGCCAGCAGCCAAGACCGTCTCGGAGAGACCCAGTACTTC
CASSQDRLGETQYF
>NA|TRBJ2-5|TRBV20-1|NA
TGCAGTGCTAGTGACCGTATATTAGGGGTGGAGACCCAGTACTTC
CSASDRILGVETQYF
>NA|TRBJ1-2|TRBV5-1|NA
TGCGCCAGCAGCTTGGACTCCCCAGCAAGACATTCCGGCTACACCTTC
CASSLDSPARHSGYTF
>TRBD1|TRBJ2-2|TRBV5-5|once
TGTGCCAGCAGCTTTAGGGGGCGCGACACCGGGGAGCTGTTTTTT
CASSFRGRDTGELFF
>TRBD1|TRBJ2-1|TRBV19|NA
TGTGCCAGTAGTGACCTGACAGGGAAGTACAATGAGCAGTTCTTC
CASSDLTGKYNEQFF
>NA|TRBJ2-7|TRBV5-1|NA
TGCGCCAGCAGCTTAGACTATAACTCCTACGAGCAGTACTTC
CASSLDYNSYEQYF
>NA|TRBJ1-1|TRBV9|NA
TGTGCCAGCAGCGTCCAGACGTCCCCTGAGGGTGAAGCTTTCTTT
CASSVQTSPEGEAFF
>TRBD2|TRBJ2-3|TRBV7-3|NA
TGTGCCAGCAGCCAACAGCGGGGGGGCACAGATACGCAGTATTTT
CASSQQRGGTDTQYF
>TRBD1|TRBJ2-2|TRBV6-1|NA
TGTGCCAGCAGTGATACAGGGGGCGGGTACACCGGGGAGCTGTTTTTT
CASSDTGGGYTGELFF
>NA|TRBJ1-5|TRBV3-1/TRBV3-2|NA
TGTGCCAGCAGCCAAGATACAAATCAGCCCCAGCATTTT
CASSQDTNQPQHF
>NA|TRBJ2-5|TRBV4-2|few
TGTGCCAGCAGCCAAGATATACGCGTTCAAGAGACCCAGTACTTC
CASSQDIRVQETQYF
>TRBD1|TRBJ1-2|TRBV7-2|NA
TGTGCCAGCAGCCGGCAGGGGGCTGGCTACACCTTC
CASSRQGAGYTF
>TRBD1|TRBJ1-1|TRBV9|NA
TGTGCCAGCAGCCCTTGGACAGGGGATAATGGTGAAGCTTTCTTT
CASSPWTGDNGEAFF